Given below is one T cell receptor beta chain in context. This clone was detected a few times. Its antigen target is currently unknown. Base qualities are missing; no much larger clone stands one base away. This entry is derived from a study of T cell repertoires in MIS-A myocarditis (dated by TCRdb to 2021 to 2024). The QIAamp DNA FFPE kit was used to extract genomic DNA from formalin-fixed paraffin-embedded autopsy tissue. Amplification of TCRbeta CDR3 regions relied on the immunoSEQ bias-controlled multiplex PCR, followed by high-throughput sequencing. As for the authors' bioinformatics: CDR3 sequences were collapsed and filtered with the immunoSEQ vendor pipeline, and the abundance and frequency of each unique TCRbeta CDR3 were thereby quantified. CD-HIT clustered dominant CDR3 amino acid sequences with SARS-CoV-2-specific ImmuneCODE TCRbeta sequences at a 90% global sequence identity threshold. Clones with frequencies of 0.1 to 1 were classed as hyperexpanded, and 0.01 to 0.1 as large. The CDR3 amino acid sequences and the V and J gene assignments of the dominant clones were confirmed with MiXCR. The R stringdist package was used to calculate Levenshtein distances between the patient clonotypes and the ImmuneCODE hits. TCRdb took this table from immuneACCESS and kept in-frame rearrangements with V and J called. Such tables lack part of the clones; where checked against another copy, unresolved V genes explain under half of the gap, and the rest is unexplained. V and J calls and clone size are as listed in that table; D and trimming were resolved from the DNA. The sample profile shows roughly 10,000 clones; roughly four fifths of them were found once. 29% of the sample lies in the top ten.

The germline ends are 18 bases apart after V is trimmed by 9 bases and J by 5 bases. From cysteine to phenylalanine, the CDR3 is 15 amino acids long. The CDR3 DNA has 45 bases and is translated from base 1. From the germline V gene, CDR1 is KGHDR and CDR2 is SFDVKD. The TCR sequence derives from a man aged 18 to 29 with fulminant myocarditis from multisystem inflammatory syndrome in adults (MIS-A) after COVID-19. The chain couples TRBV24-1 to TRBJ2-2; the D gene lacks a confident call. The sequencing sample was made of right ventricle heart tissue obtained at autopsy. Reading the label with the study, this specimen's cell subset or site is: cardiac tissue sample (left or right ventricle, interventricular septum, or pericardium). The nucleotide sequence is TGTGCCACCGGGCAAGGAGAGTTCGGGACCGGGGAGCTGTTTTTT. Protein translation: CATGQGEFGTGELFF.